These T cell receptor beta chains were read from a single sample in a study of T cell responses to AZD1222 COVID-19 vaccine. Sequencing was performed with immunoSEQ multiplex PCR; in TCRdb, only in-frame clones are kept and a portion is missing. Of some 150,000 clones in the sample, 90% were seen once. The specimen was peripheral blood, collected on day 0 of AZD1222 vaccination. The receptors shown here come from an adult in good health. The CDR3 runs from the conserved cysteine through the conserved F or W. A D gene is named only where the DNA matches it firmly. Some rows mark clone size as missing; the rest say once, few, many or name a class of expanded clone.

V gene,J gene,clone size,CDR3 length,D gene,CDR3 protein,CDR3 DNA
TRBV19,TRBJ1-1,.,15,TRBD1,CASSLGTGRNTEAFF,TGTGCCAGTAGTCTGGGGACAGGCCGGAACACTGAAGCTTTCTTT
TRBV3-1/TRBV3-2,TRBJ2-5,.,16,.,CASSQSPGAHQETQYF,TGTGCCAGCAGCCAATCCCCCGGGGCCCACCAAGAGACCCAGTACTTC
TRBV7-7,TRBJ2-7,.,15,TRBD1,CASSSGGGQGYEQYF,TGTGCCAGCAGCTCTGGGGGGGGACAGGGTTACGAGCAGTACTTC
TRBV28,TRBJ2-3,.,17,TRBD2,CASSLRTSGTSTDTQYF,TGTGCCAGCAGTCTTAGGACTAGCGGCACTAGCACAGATACGCAGTATTTT
TRBV2,TRBJ2-7,.,13,.,CASTLRPLGEQYF,TGTGCCAGCACCCTTCGACCCCTGGGCGAGCAGTACTTC
TRBV6-6,TRBJ1-2,once,11,.,CASSNLYGYTF,TGTGCCAGCAGCAACTTATATGGCTACACCTTC
TRBV4-1,TRBJ1-5,.,15,.,CASSQEAVSNQPQHF,TGCGCCAGCAGCCAAGAGGCGGTTAGCAATCAGCCCCAGCATTTT
TRBV25-1,TRBJ1-5,.,12,.,CASTTGIQPQHF,TGTGCCAGTACTACGGGAATTCAGCCCCAGCATTTT
TRBV15,TRBJ1-2,.,15,TRBD1,CATSREQGASYGYTF,TGTGCCACCAGCAGAGAACAGGGGGCAAGCTATGGCTACACCTTC
TRBV14,TRBJ2-5,.,15,.,CASSQDYGIQETQYF,TGTGCCAGCAGCCAAGATTATGGGATACAAGAGACCCAGTACTTC
TRBV9,TRBJ2-4,.,19,TRBD2,CASSVGGLAGDLAKNIQYF,TGTGCCAGCAGCGTAGGGGGACTAGCGGGAGATCTGGCCAAAAACATTCAGTACTTC
TRBV7-9,TRBJ1-1,.,14,TRBD1,CASSQGAQGTEAFF,TGTGCCAGCAGCCAGGGGGCGCAGGGCACTGAAGCTTTCTTT
TRBV7-6,TRBJ2-1,.,15,TRBD1,CASTPDRGSYNEQFF,TGTGCCAGCACCCCTGACAGGGGGTCATACAATGAGCAGTTCTTC
TRBV7-9,TRBJ1-5,once,17,.,CASSSFGGQQRVQPQHF,TGTGCCAGCAGCTCTTTTGGAGGGCAGCAAAGGGTTCAGCCCCAGCATTTT
TRBV7-2,TRBJ1-1,.,14,.,CASSLSTFDTEAFF,TGTGCCAGCAGCCTCAGTACCTTTGACACTGAAGCTTTCTTT
TRBV11-3,TRBJ2-1,.,16,.,CASSSGNLGIYNEQFF,TGTGCCAGCAGCTCTGGGAATCTGGGAATCTACAATGAGCAGTTCTTC
TRBV11-2,TRBJ1-2,.,13,.,CASSPTSSYGYTF,TGTGCCAGCAGCCCAACCAGTAGCTATGGCTACACCTTC
TRBV7-6,TRBJ2-1,.,16,TRBD1,CASSLVGDSQDNEQFF,TGTGCCAGCAGCTTAGTGGGGGACAGCCAAGACAATGAGCAGTTCTTC
TRBV5-1,TRBJ1-1,.,16,.,CASSLATGSGDTEAFF,TGCGCCAGCAGCTTGGCCACGGGATCTGGGGACACTGAAGCTTTCTTT
TRBV29-1,TRBJ1-3,.,11,.,CSAWGGNTIYF,TGCAGCGCCTGGGGGGGAAACACCATATATTTT
TRBV6-2/TRBV6-3,TRBJ1-1,few,15,TRBD1,CASSYPPDRATEAFF,TGTGCCAGCAGTTACCCCCCGGACAGGGCGACTGAAGCTTTCTTT
TRBV5-6,TRBJ1-2,.,16,.,CASSFPSGTGIRGYTF,TGTGCCAGCAGCTTCCCCTCCGGCACCGGTATACGGGGCTACACCTTC
TRBV10-3,TRBJ1-1,.,17,TRBD1,CATRGGETGTDEVEAFF,TGTGCCACCAGAGGGGGGGAAACCGGGACAGACGAGGTTGAAGCTTTCTTT
TRBV5-6,TRBJ2-3,.,14,TRBD2,CASSLQGLADTQYF,TGTGCCAGCAGCTTACAGGGACTAGCAGATACGCAGTATTTT
TRBV30,TRBJ1-2,.,11,.,CAWTDTYGYTF,TGTGCCTGGACGGACACATATGGCTACACCTTC
TRBV24-1,TRBJ2-3,.,16,TRBD2,CATSDLLAGRTDTQYF,TGTGCCACCAGTGATTTGCTAGCGGGAAGAACAGATACGCAGTATTTT
TRBV29-1,TRBJ1-4,.,13,TRBD1,CSVVTGGNEKLFF,TGCAGCGTCGTGACAGGGGGGAATGAAAAACTGTTTTTT
TRBV6-5,TRBJ1-4,.,14,.,CASSYSGGREKLFF,TGTGCCAGCAGTTACTCGGGGGGCCGGGAAAAACTGTTTTTT
TRBV7-2,TRBJ2-5,.,15,.,CASSLNRGGVETQYF,TGTGCCAGCAGCTTAAACAGGGGAGGAGTTGAGACCCAGTACTTC
TRBV5-1,TRBJ1-3,.,14,.,CASSYGSGENTIYF,TGCGCCAGCAGCTATGGCAGCGGGGAAAACACCATATATTTT
TRBV19,TRBJ1-3,.,15,.,CASSRDSVPGNTIYF,TGTGCCAGTAGTAGAGACAGCGTTCCTGGAAACACCATATATTTT
TRBV19,TRBJ1-5,.,13,.,CASSPYSNQPQHF,TGTGCCAGTAGCCCATATAGCAATCAGCCCCAGCATTTT
TRBV4-1,TRBJ2-5,once,15,.,CASSQDWTVQETQYF,TGCGCCAGCAGCCAAGATTGGACAGTCCAAGAGACCCAGTACTTC
TRBV5-1,TRBJ2-5,.,15,.,CASSLEGGLGETQYF,TGCGCCAGCAGCTTGGAGGGGGGCCTAGGGGAGACCCAGTACTTC
TRBV6-5,TRBJ2-1,.,15,TRBD2,CASSKLAGGRNEQFF,TGTGCCAGCAGTAAACTAGCGGGAGGACGCAATGAGCAGTTCTTC
TRBV13,TRBJ1-1,.,17,.,CASSLQRRDRKDTEAFF,TGTGCCAGCAGCTTGCAACGAAGGGACCGAAAAGACACTGAAGCTTTCTTT
TRBV5-1,TRBJ2-5,.,14,.,CASSFRTEAGTQYF,TGCGCCAGCAGCTTTAGGACGGAGGCGGGGACCCAGTACTTC
TRBV5-1,TRBJ1-1,few,14,.,CASSLDSSNTEAFF,TGCGCCAGCAGCCTGGACAGTTCGAACACTGAAGCTTTCTTT
TRBV7-2,TRBJ2-3,.,15,.,CASSLSWGGTDTQYF,TGTGCCAGCAGCCTCTCTTGGGGAGGCACAGATACGCAGTATTTT
TRBV5-8,TRBJ1-2,.,15,TRBD1,CASSRDRRANYGYTF,TGTGCCAGCAGCAGGGACAGGCGGGCTAACTATGGCTACACCTTC
TRBV27,TRBJ1-1,.,11,.,CASRRGAEAFF,TGTGCCAGTCGCAGAGGCGCTGAAGCTTTCTTT
TRBV12-3/TRBV12-4,TRBJ1-2,.,13,TRBD1,CASSPDRFYGYTF,TGTGCCAGCAGCCCGGACAGGTTTTATGGCTACACCTTC
TRBV3-1/TRBV3-2,TRBJ2-5,.,16,TRBD2,CASSQVGGGTQETQYF,TGTGCCAGCAGCCAAGTGGGCGGGGGTACCCAAGAGACCCAGTACTTC
TRBV19,TRBJ1-1,.,13,.,CASSIDIRAEAFF,TGTGCCAGTAGTATAGATATTCGGGCTGAAGCTTTCTTT
TRBV24-1,TRBJ2-5,.,14,.,CATSDFGRQETQYF,TGTGCCACCAGTGATTTTGGCCGGCAAGAGACCCAGTACTTC
TRBV7-6,TRBJ2-7,.,16,.,CASSLDVPEVSYEQYF,TGTGCCAGCAGCTTAGACGTGCCCGAGGTCTCCTACGAGCAGTACTTC
TRBV4-3,TRBJ2-7,.,16,TRBD1,CASSSSGTGGTYEQYF,TGCGCCAGCAGCTCGTCCGGGACAGGGGGAACCTACGAGCAGTACTTC